The present entry profiles one TCR beta chain with its context. Its antigen is undetermined. The source of the sample is a study of cytomegalovirus exposure and HLA in healthy donors. Regarding the study as a whole: The listing of 150 to 200 TCR beta chains classed them as cytomegalovirus-associated.

The CDR3 consists of 12 residues. The V end lost 1 base, the J end lost 7 bases, and 6 bases lay between the germline ends. The germline gives CDR1 SGHRS, CDR2 YFSETQ. 13 Jbeta primers and 60 Vbeta primers were used for the PCR. Method: immunoSEQ multiplex PCR; TCRdb's copy keeps in-frame clones and lacks some. Of some 140,000 clones listed, 80% are singletons. Sequencing was done on a sample of PBMCs. The chain has TRBV5-1 and TRBJ2-1; D is undetermined. The clonotype originates from a woman between 35 and 50 years old in good health and CMV-seropositive. The CDR3 sequence is CASSLFQNEQFF. The DNA of the CDR3 is TGCGCCAGCAGCTTGTTTCAGAATGAGCAGTTCTTC.